The sequence of this T cell receptor beta chain was determined in a study of T cells expressing NK-cell markers. For the study at large: According to the study, TCR beta repertoires originated from sorted CD3+CD56+NKG2C+, CD3+CD56+NKG2C- and CD3+CD56-NKG2C+ T cells. General study results and limits: One observes that, in a few donors, these clonotypes were also the leading ones within the CD3+CD56-NKG2C+ fraction. CD8+ T cells in 5 or 6 donors included dominant NKG2C+ clonotypes at roughly 1.0-7.5%.

Libraries used 5'RACE template switching adding universal primer site and UMIs. TCRdb re-called the 5' RACE reads, yielding one record per CDR3 amino acid sequence without DNA. Listed are about 410,000 distinct CDR3 sequences; about 10% falls within the top ten. Details on this clonotype: The antigen is undetermined.

Per the germline V gene, CDR1 is SGHAT and CDR2 is FQNNGV. The CDR3 is made up of 12 amino acids. The genes are TRBV11-2 and TRBJ2-1. This clonotype was obtained from a woman aged 45-59 years in good health. Sequencing used blood T cells: a sorted CD56 or NKG2C T cell subset, CD4+ or CD8+ T cells, or bulk PBMC T cells (not recorded which). CDR3 sequence: CATSADGLEQFF.